These 11 T cell receptor beta chains share one sample of origin, sequenced in a study of T cell responses to AZD1222 COVID-19 vaccine. The data were produced by immunoSEQ multiplex PCR, yet TCRdb's version contains in-frame clones alone and is incomplete. The data show some 180,000 clones, around nine tenths seen once. This material consisted of peripheral blood, taken 28 days after the second dose of the MenACWY control vaccine. All receptors derive from an adult who received the MenACWY meningococcal vaccine as a control.

This clone was seen more than once but under ten times. The V call is TRBV7-8, the J call TRBJ1-1; D might be TRBD1 (5 bases). Germline CDR1 is SGHVS and CDR2 is FQNEAQ. The CDR3 length is 13 residues. Trimming removed 3 bases from V and 2 bases from J, with 7 bases in between. In DNA form, the CDR3 reads TGTGCCAGCAGCTTTGGGGGTAACACTGAAGCTTTCTTT. Translating it yields CASSFGGNTEAFF.

This rearrangement joins TRBV19 to TRBJ2-1, with 10 bases fitting TRBD1. The V and J ends lost 5 bases and 6 bases, in that order; junction bases with no gene match: 7. Germline CDR1 is LNHDA and CDR2 is SQIVND (reference sequence). This CDR3 comprises 15 residues. The DNA of the CDR3 is TGTGCCAGTAGTGTACCGGGACAGGGGAGCAATGAGCAGTTCTTC. Translating it yields CASSVPGQGSNEQFF.

The J gene is TRBJ1-1, the V gene TRBV11-3, with 10 bases aligning to TRBD1. The CDR3 loop spans 14 amino acids. The V gene end was trimmed by 4 bases and the J gene end by 4 bases; junction bases not matched to a gene: 3. Germline V CDR1 and CDR2: SGHNT, YENEEA. In DNA, the CDR3 is TGTGCCAGCAGCTCCCGGACAGGGGGCACTGAAGCTTTCTTT. This encodes CASSSRTGGTEAFF.

The V gene is TRBV14, the J gene TRBJ1-3; maybe TRBD1 (6 bases). The germline V gene has CDR1 SGHDN and CDR2 FVKESK. This CDR3 region has 19 residues. V shed 1 base and J shed 1 base, with 20 bases lying between them. CDR3 loop: CASSQAPPRLQGSGNTIYF. In DNA form, the CDR3 reads TGTGCCAGCAGCCAAGCCCCACCGCGTCTACAGGGATCTGGAAACACCATATATTTT.

The table lists this clone with a few counts. The CDR3 coding sequence is TGTGCCAGCAGTTTTCCTAACTTTATGGATCTGGCTGGCTACACCTTC. It is translated as CASSFPNFMDLAGYTF. This chain joins TRBV7-9 and TRBJ1-2; D is unclear. The CDR3 is 16 residues long. V lost 6 bases and J 7 bases, leaving 24 bases between the germline ends. CDR1 SEHNR and CDR2 FQNEAQ come from the germline V gene (reference sequence).

The rearrangement joins TRBV6-2 or TRBV6-3 to TRBJ2-7, with TRBD1 identical over 7 bases. V shed 4 bases and J 2 bases; nucleotides not matched to a gene: 5. The CDR3 extends over 14 amino acids. Germline CDR1 and CDR2: MNHEY and SVGEGT. The CDR3 loop reads CASSSTGTAYEQYF. CDR3 nucleotide sequence: TGTGCCAGCAGTTCCACCGGGACAGCCTACGAGCAGTACTTC.

The V call is TRBV6-2 or TRBV6-3, the J call TRBJ2-6; TRBD1 agrees at 9 bases. J was trimmed by 1 base and V by 6 bases; bases with no gene match: 7. Germline CDR1 and CDR2: MNHEY and SVGEGT. This CDR3 is 17 amino acids long. DNA for the CDR3: TGTGCCAGCAGCGGGGGACAGGGAGGATCTGGGGCCAACGTCCTGACTTTC. Translating it yields CASSGGQGGSGANVLTF.

The V gene is TRBV7-8, the J gene TRBJ2-1; D is uncertain. CDR1 and CDR2 from the germline V gene are SGHVS and FQNEAQ. The CDR3 runs to 15 residues. V lost 6 bases and J 4 bases, leaving 16 bases between the germline ends. In DNA form, the CDR3 reads TGTGCCAGCAGGTTCGGACGGTCCTTTTACAATGAGCAGTTCTTC. Its translation: CASRFGRSFYNEQFF.

The chain combines TRBV2 with TRBJ2-3, with 10 nucleotides matching TRBD2. Germline CDR1 and CDR2: SNHLY and FYNNEI. CDR3 length: 15 amino acids. V lost 7 bases to trimming and J lost 0 bases; unmatched junction nucleotides: 4. CDR3 loop: CASTLAGGSTDTQYF. In DNA, the CDR3 is TGTGCCAGCACGTTAGCGGGAGGCAGCACAGATACGCAGTATTTT.

V is TRBV12-3 or TRBV12-4 and J is TRBJ2-1; the D is unclear. CDR3 length: 12 residues. Trimming pared 7 bases from V and 13 bases from J, leaving 17 bases between. The CDR3 region is CASNRDGPYQFF. The CDR3 bases are TGTGCCAGCAATCGAGACGGCCCCTACCAGTTCTTC.

The V gene is TRBV19, the J gene TRBJ1-2, with a possible D match to TRBD1 (5 bases). Trimming removed 5 bases from V and 2 bases from J, with 12 bases in between. The CDR3 is 14 amino acids. Germline V gene sequence: CDR1 LNHDA, CDR2 SQIVND (reference sequence). CDR3 DNA: TGTGCCAGTAGTGAGCAGGGTACCAACTATGGCTACACCTTC. Its protein is CASSEQGTNYGYTF.